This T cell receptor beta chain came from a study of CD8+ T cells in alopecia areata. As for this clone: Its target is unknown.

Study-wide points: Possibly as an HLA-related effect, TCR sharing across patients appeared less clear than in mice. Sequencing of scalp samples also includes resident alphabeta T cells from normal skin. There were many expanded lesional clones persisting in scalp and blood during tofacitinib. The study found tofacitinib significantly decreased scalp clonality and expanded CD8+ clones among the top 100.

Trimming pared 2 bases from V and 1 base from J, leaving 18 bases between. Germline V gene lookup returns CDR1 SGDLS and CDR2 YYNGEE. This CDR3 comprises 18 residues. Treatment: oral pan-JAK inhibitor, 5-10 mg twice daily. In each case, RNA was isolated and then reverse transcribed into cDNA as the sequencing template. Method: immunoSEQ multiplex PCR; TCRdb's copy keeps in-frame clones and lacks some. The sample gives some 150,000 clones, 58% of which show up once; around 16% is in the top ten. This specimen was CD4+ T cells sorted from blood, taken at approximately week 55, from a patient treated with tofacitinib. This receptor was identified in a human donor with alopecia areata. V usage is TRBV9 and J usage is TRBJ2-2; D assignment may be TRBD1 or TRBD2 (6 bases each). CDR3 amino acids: CASSVSPEGGGNTGELFF. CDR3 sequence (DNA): TGTGCCAGCAGCGTCTCCCCGGAGGGGGGAGGGAACACCGGGGAGCTGTTTTTT. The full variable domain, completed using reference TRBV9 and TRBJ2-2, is DSGVTQTPKHLITATGQRVTLRCSPRSGDLSVYWYQQSLDQGLQFLIQYYNGEERAKGNILERFSAQQFPDLHSELNLSSLELGDSALYFCASSVSPEGGGNTGELFFGEGSRLTVL.